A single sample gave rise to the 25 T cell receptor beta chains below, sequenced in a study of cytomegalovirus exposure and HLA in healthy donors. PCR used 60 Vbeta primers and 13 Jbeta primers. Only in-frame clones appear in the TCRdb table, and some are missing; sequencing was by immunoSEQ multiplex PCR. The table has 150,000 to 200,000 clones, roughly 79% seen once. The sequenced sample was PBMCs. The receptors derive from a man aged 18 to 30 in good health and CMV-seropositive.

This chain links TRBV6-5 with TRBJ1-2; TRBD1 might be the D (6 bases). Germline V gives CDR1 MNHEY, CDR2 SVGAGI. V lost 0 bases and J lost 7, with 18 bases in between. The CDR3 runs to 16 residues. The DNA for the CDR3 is TGTGCCAGCAGTTACTCTTGGGACATTGATTTTGGTGGCTACACCTTC. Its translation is CASSYSWDIDFGGYTF.

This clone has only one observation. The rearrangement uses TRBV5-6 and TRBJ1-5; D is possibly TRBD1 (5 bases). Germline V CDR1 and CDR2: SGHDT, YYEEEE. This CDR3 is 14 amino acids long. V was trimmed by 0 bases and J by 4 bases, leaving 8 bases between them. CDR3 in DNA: TGTGCCAGCAGCTTGGGACAGTTAAATCAGCCCCAGCATTTT. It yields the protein CASSLGQLNQPQHF.

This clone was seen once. CDR3 DNA sequence: TGTGCCAGCAGTTCACAGTCCTACGAGCAGTACTTC. It yields the protein CASSSQSYEQYF. The J gene is TRBJ2-7, the V gene TRBV28, with unresolved D. Germline assignment: CDR1 MDHEN and CDR2 SYDVKM. V was cut by 4 bases and J by 1 base, with 5 bases left in between. The CDR3 length is 12 residues.

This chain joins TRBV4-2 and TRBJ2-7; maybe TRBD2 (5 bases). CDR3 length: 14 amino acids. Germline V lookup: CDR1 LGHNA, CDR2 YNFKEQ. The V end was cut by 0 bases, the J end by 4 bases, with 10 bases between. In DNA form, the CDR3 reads TGTGCCAGCAGCCAAGACCGGGGAACTTACGAGCAGTACTTC. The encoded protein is CASSQDRGTYEQYF.

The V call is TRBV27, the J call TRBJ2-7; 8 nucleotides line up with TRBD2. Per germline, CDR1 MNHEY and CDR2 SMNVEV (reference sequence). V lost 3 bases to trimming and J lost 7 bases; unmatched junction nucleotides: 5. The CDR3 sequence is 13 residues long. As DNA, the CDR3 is TGTGCCAGCAGTTTTGGACTAGCCTGGGAGCAGTACTTC. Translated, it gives CASSFGLAWEQYF.

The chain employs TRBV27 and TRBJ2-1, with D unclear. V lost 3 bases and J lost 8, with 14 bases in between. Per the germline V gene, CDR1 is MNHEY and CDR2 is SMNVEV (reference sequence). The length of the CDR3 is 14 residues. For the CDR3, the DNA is TGTGCCAGCAGTTTGCGGCACGGGTACCATGAGCAGTTCTTC. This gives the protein CASSLRHGYHEQFF.

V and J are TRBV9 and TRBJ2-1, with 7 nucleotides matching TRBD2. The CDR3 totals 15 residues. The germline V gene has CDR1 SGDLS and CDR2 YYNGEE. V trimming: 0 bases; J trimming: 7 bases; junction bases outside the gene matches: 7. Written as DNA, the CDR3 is TGTGCCAGCAGCGTAGACAGTGGGGGGGTAAATGAGCAGTTCTTC. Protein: CASSVDSGGVNEQFF.

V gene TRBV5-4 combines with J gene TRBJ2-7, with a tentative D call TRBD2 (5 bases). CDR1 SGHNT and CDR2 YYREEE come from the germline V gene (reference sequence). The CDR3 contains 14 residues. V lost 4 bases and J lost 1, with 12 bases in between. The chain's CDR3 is CASSGRTGSYEQYF. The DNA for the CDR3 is TGTGCCAGCAGCGGCCGGACGGGGTCCTACGAGCAGTACTTC.

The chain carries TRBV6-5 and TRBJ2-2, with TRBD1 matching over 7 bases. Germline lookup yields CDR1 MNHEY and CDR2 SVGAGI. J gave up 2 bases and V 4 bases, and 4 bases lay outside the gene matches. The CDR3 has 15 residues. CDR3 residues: CASSSGQKNTGELFF. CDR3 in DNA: TGTGCCAGCAGTTCGGGACAGAAAAACACCGGGGAGCTGTTTTTT.

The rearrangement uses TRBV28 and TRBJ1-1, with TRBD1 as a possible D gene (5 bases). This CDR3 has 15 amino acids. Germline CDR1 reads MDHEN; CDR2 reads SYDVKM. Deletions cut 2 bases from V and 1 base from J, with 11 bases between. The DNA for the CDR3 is TGTGCCAGCAGTTTAATACAGGTTCGGAACACTGAAGCTTTCTTT. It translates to CASSLIQVRNTEAFF.

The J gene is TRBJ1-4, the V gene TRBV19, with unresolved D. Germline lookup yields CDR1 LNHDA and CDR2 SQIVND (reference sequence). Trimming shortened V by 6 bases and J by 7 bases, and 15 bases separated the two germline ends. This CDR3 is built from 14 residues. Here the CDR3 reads CASRSPGESEKLFF. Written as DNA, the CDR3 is TGTGCCAGTAGATCGCCTGGGGAGAGTGAAAAACTGTTTTTT.

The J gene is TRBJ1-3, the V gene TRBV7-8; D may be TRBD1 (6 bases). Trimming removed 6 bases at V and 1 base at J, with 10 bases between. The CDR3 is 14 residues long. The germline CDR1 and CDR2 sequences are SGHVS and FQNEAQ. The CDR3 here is CASSPTGSGNTIYF. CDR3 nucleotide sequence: TGTGCCAGCAGTCCTACAGGGTCTGGAAACACCATATATTTT. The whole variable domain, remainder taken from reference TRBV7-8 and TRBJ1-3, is GAGVSQSPRYKVAKRGQDVALRCDPISGHVSLFWYQQALGQGPEFLTYFQNEAQLDKSGLPSDRFFAERPEGSVSTLKIQRTQQEDSAVYLCASSPTGSGNTIYFGEGSWLTVV.

As DNA, the CDR3 is TGTGCCAGCAGCCCCCTCCAGGGGGCGCGAAATGAGCAGTTCTTC. Protein product: CASSPLQGARNEQFF. The chain combines TRBV11-2 with TRBJ2-1, with TRBD1 matching over 8 bases. Germline V gives CDR1 SGHAT, CDR2 FQNNGV. V was pared by 5 bases and J by 7 bases, with 10 bases of the junction left unmatched. This CDR3 region has 15 residues.

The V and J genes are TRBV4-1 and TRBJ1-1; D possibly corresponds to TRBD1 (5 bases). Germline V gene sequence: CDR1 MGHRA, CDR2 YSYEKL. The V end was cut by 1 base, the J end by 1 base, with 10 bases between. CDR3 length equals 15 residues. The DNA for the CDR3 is TGCGCCAGCAGCCAAGTTAGGACAAAGAACACTGAAGCTTTCTTT. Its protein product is CASSQVRTKNTEAFF.

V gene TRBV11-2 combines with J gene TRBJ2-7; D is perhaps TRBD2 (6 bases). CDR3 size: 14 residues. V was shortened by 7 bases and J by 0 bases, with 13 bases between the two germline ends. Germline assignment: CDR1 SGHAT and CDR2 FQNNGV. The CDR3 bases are TGTGCCAGCACCCTGGGGAGGAGCTCCTACGAGCAGTACTTC. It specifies CASTLGRSSYEQYF.

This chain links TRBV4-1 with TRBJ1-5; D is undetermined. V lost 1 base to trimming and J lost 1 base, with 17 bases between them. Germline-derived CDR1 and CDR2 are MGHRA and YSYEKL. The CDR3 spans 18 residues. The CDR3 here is CASSQVLGGLTSNQPQHF. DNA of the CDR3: TGCGCCAGCAGCCAAGTCTTGGGAGGGTTGACGAGCAATCAGCCCCAGCATTTT.

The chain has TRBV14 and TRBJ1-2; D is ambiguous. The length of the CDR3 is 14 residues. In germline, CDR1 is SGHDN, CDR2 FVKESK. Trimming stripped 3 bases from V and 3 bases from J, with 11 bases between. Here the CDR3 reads CASSQVSPDYGYTF. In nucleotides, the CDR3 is TGTGCCAGCAGCCAGGTCAGTCCCGACTATGGCTACACCTTC.

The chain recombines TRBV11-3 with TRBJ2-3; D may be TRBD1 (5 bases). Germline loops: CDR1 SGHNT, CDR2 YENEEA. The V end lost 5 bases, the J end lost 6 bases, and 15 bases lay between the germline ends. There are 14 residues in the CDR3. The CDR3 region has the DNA TGTGCCAGCAGCGTCCAGGGATCGTCGGATACGCAGTATTTT. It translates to CASSVQGSSDTQYF.

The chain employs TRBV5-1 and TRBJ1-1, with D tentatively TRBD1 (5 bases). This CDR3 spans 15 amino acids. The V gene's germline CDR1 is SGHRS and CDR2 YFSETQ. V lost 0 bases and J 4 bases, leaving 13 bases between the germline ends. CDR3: CASSLAGPQFTEAFF. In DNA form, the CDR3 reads TGCGCCAGCAGCTTGGCAGGGCCGCAGTTCACTGAAGCTTTCTTT.

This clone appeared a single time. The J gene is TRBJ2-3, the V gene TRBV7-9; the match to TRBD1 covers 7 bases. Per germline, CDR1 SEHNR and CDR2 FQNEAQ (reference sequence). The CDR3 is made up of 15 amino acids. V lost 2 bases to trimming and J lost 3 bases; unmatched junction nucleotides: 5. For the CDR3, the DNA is TGTGCCAGCAGCTTACCGGGACAGAGAACAGATACGCAGTATTTT. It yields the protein CASSLPGQRTDTQYF.

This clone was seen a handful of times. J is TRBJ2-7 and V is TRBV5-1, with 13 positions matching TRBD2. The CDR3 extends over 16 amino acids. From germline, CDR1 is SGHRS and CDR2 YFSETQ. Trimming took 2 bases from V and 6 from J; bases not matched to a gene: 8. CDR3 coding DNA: TGCGCCAGCAGCTTCCCGGGGACTAGCGGGACTACCGAGCAGTACTTC. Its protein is CASSFPGTSGTTEQYF.

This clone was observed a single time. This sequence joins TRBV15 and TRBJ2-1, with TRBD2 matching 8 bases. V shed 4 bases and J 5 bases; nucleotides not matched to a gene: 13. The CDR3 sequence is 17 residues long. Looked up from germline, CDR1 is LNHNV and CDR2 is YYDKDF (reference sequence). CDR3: CATSIPEGGGQDNEQFF. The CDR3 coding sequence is TGTGCCACCAGCATTCCCGAGGGCGGGGGGCAGGACAATGAGCAGTTCTTC.

DNA for the CDR3: TGCGCCAGCAGCTTGGCCGGGGGGGGCCTAGATACGCAGTATTTT. It specifies CASSLAGGGLDTQYF. V usage is TRBV5-1 and J usage is TRBJ2-3; the match to TRBD2 covers 8 bases. V lost 0 bases and J lost 5; bases outside the gene matches: 5. The CDR3 runs to 15 residues. CDR1 and CDR2 (germline): SGHRS, YFSETQ.

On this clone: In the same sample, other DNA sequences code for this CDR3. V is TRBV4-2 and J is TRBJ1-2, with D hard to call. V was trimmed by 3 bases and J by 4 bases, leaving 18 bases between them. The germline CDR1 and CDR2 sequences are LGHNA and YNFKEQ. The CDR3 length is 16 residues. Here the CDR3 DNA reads TGTGCCAGCAGCCAGGAGGATCTTAAAGTGGGCTATGGCTACACCTTC. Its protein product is CASSQEDLKVGYGYTF.

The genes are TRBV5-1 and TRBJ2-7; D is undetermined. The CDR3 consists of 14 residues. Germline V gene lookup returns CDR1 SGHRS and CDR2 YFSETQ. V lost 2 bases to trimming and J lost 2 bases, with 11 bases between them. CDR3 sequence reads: CASSFAVPTYEQYF. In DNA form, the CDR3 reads TGCGCCAGCAGCTTTGCGGTACCCACCTACGAGCAGTACTTC.